This T cell receptor (beta chain) was sequenced in a study of blood T cell repertoires in COVID-19. Turning to the study itself: Sites across the United States, Italy and Spain contributed samples from acute and convalescent COVID-19. T cells, B-cell-depleted T cells, or PBMCs provided the cDNA or gDNA that served as material.

The CDR3 runs 14 residues. Germline CDR1 is MNHEY and CDR2 is SVGAGI. Trimming left V 5 bases short and J 2 bases short, with 11 bases between. Methods used by the authors: Estimation of nucleated cell counts was performed using reference gene primer amplification. Method: immunoSEQ multiplex PCR; TCRdb's copy keeps in-frame clones and lacks some. V and J calls and clone size are copied from that table; D and trimming were computed from the DNA. The sample includes 240,000 or so clones, around 86% of them seen just once. J is TRBJ2-3 and V is TRBV6-5; TRBD1 is a possible D gene (5 bases). The origin of this receptor is a woman between 25 and 40 years old who had recovered from COVID-19. The sample comprised peripheral blood. The CDR3 region is CASSTGQATDTQYF. The CDR3 DNA follows: TGTGCCAGCAGTACCGGACAAGCCACAGATACGCAGTATTTT.